This record looks at one T cell receptor beta chain sequence and its context. The sample comes from a study of T cells in Graves' hyperthyroidism and ophthalmopathy. Template material for amplifying TCR beta CDR3 regions consisted of RNA transcripts. First-round RT-PCR with HTBI primers amplified the TCR CDR3 region. TCRdb re-derived calls from the multiplex PCR reads in MiXCR, one entry per CDR3 protein. The sample has fewer than 900,000 distinct CDR3 sequences; 16% are singletons. The CDR3 consists of 20 residues. Germline V CDR1 and CDR2: PRHDT, FYEKMQ (reference sequence). Trimming removed 2 bases from V and 4 bases from J; junction bases left unmatched: 17.

Specimen: blood. J is TRBJ2-3 and V is TRBV13, with 11 nucleotides matching TRBD2. This TCR derives from a man aged 18 to 35 with Graves' hyperthyroidism. CDR3 residues: CASSLSRAIAGGPRPDTQYF. DNA for the CDR3: TGTGCCAGCAGCTTAAGTCGCGCGATAGCGGGAGGGCCAAGGCCAGATACGCAGTATTTT.